The 25 T cell receptor beta chains listed next were all sequenced from one sample in a study of tumor and adjacent non-tumor tissue in lung cancer. This sample's RNA came from whole unsorted tissue. A modified ARM-PCR protocol with three rounds of nested PCR amplified TCRbeta. One entry per CDR3 protein results from TCRdb running MiXCR on the multiplex PCR reads. The data show 60,000 to 90,000 distinct CDR3 sequences, with roughly 73% seen just once and 12% held by the top ten. The sample comprised lung tumor tissue. These receptor sequences come from a woman aged 45 to 65 with non-small cell lung cancer.

About this clonotype: Germline and junction disagree at one end, which may indicate a read error. CDR3 protein: CANSPTGEGGIQYF. For the CDR3, the DNA is TGCGCCAACAGCCCAACAGGGGAAGGGGGCATTCAGTACTTC. J is TRBJ2-4 and V is TRBV11-3, with 7 bases lining up with TRBD1. This CDR3 is built from 14 residues. Per the germline V gene, CDR1 is SGHNT and CDR2 is YENEEA. Looking up the rest from reference TRBV11-3 and TRBJ2-4 gives the full variable domain: EAGVVQSPRYKIIEKKQPVAFWCNPISGHNTLYWYLQNLGQGPELLIRYENEEAVDDSQLPKDRFSAERLKGVDSTLKIQPAELGDSAVYLCANSPTGEGGIQYFGAGTRLSVL.

Note on this clonotype: At one of its ends the junction is not consistent with the germline gene, which may arise from a read error. The V gene is TRBV11-2, the J gene TRBJ2-1; 9 bases match TRBD2. Germline CDR1 SGHAT, CDR2 FQNNGV. The CDR3 is 20 amino acids. CDR3 DNA sequence: TGTACCAGCAGCTTGATCCGGTTTCTAGCGGGATTAAGAACCTACAATGAGCAGTTCTTC. This sequence encodes CTSSLIRFLAGLRTYNEQFF.

V gene TRBV10-2 combines with J gene TRBJ1-2; D is undetermined. V lost 7 bases and J 11 bases, leaving 14 bases between the germline ends. Germline values: CDR1 WSHSY, CDR2 SAAADI. The CDR3 contains 11 residues. The DNA of the CDR3 is TGCGCCAGCAAGGAGGGTCGTGGTTACACCTTC. The encoded protein is CASKEGRGYTF.

Details on this clonotype: Compared with germline, one end of the junction differs, possibly owing to a read error. The chain employs TRBV10-3 and TRBJ2-7, with 8 bases that match TRBD1. CDR1 is ENHRY, CDR2 SYGVKD, per germline. CDR3 length equals 17 residues. For the CDR3, the DNA is TGTGCCATCAGTGAGACAACAGGGGGTATAGGTTCCTACGAGCAGTGGTTC. Translating it yields CAISETTGGIGSYEQWF.

This clonotype showed up just once. The chain employs TRBV28 and TRBJ2-5; 7 nucleotides match TRBD1. J was trimmed by 5 bases and V by 5 bases; bases with no gene match: 20. CDR1 MDHEN and CDR2 SYDVKM come from the germline V gene. CDR3 length: 18 residues. The CDR3 protein is CASSRARGLGFFHETQYF. CDR3 in DNA: TGTGCCAGCAGTAGGGCCAGGGGGTTAGGATTTTTCCATGAGACCCAGTACTTC.

Of note for this clonotype: The junction and the germline gene differ at one end; a read error may be behind it. The rearrangement joins TRBV14 to TRBJ1-2; no clear D gene. This CDR3 region has 13 residues. Germline CDR1 and CDR2: SGHDN and FVKESK. The CDR3 bases are TGTACCAGCAGCCCGGACTGGTTGTATGGTTACACCTTC. Amino acids: CTSSPDWLYGYTF.

Remarks on this clonotype: Being one base from a much bigger clone, this may be a read error. The chain has TRBV6-4 and TRBJ2-1; 8 bases line up with TRBD2. This CDR3 is built from 15 residues. Germline V gene data show CDR1 as MRHNA and CDR2 as SNTAGT. Germline trimming cut 4 bases from V and 7 bases from J; bases unmatched to any gene: 9. The CDR3 loop reads CASSGNSGNPNEQFF. The CDR3 nucleotides read TGTGCCAGCAGTGGTAATAGCGGGAATCCAAATGAGCAGTTCTTC.

V gene TRBV10-3 combines with J gene TRBJ1-1; no clear D. The CDR3 consists of 13 residues. Looked up from germline, CDR1 is ENHRY and CDR2 is SYGVKD. Between the trimmed V and J ends, which lost 3 bases and 11 bases, there was a span of 16 bases. This CDR3 reads CAISDLLGIDAFF. DNA of the CDR3: TGTGCCATCAGTGATCTCCTGGGCATTGATGCTTTCTTT.

On this clonotype itself: A much larger clone sits a single nucleotide away, making a read error possible. V is TRBV28 and J is TRBJ2-5; the match to TRBD2 covers 10 bases. The CDR3 consists of 14 residues. Per the germline V gene, CDR1 is MDHEN and CDR2 is SYDVKM. Here the CDR3 DNA reads TGTGCCTGCAGGGGGACTAGCGATAGAGAGACCCAGTACTTC. Protein sequence: CACRGTSDRETQYF. Full variable domain (outside the CDR3, taken from reference TRBV28 and TRBJ2-5): DVKVTQSSRYLVKRTGEKVFLECVQDMDHENMFWYRQDPGLGLRLIYFSYDVKMKEKGDIPEGYSVSREKKERFSLILESASTNQTSMYLCACRGTSDRETQYFGPGTRLLVL.

A word on this clonotype: The junction and the germline gene differ at one end; a read error may be behind it. V is TRBV6-5 and J is TRBJ1-2, with D unresolved. The CDR3 is 14 residues long. The germline CDR1 and CDR2 sequences are MNHEY and SVGAGI. The CDR3 DNA is TGTACCAGCAGTTATTCGCGTCAGGAGAGTGGCTACACCTTC. Translation gives CTSSYSRQESGYTF.

A single count supports this clonotype. At one end, the junction sequence differs from germline, possibly due to a read error. The V and J genes are TRBV28 and TRBJ2-1, with 9 bases that match TRBD1. CDR3 length equals 16 residues. From germline, CDR1 is MDHEN and CDR2 SYDVKM. Written as DNA, the CDR3 is TGTACCAGCAGTCCCAAAGACAGGGGGATAGTAAATGAGCAGTTCTTC. It encodes CTSSPKDRGIVNEQFF. Variable domain in full (rest from reference TRBV28 and TRBJ2-1): DVKVTQSSRYLVKRTGEKVFLECVQDMDHENMFWYRQDPGLGLRLIYFSYDVKMKEKGDIPEGYSVSREKKERFSLILESASTNQTSMYLCTSSPKDRGIVNEQFFGPGTRLTVL.

This clonotype was observed a single time. A read error is likely, as this CDR3 ends without the conserved phenylalanine or tryptophan. The chain employs TRBV28 and TRBJ2-1; TRBD2 agrees at 13 bases. The CDR3 consists of 23 residues. Germline CDR1 reads MDHEN; CDR2 reads SYDVKM. This CDR3 reads CASSTLAAGELAGGKGSYNVQFI. The DNA of the CDR3 is TGTGCCAGCAGTACCCTCGCAGCCGGGGAACTAGCGGGAGGGAAGGGCTCCTACAATGTGCAGTTCATC.

Of note for this clonotype: The CDR3 end shows no conserved phenylalanine or tryptophan, and so a read error is likely. The gene calls are TRBV6-5 and TRBJ2-7, with 7 bases aligning to TRBD1. Germline V lookup: CDR1 MNHEY, CDR2 SVGAGI. Unmatched junction bases numbered 16, after V lost 5 bases and J lost 9 bases. The CDR3 has 15 amino acids. CDR3 in DNA: TGTGCCAGCAGTCTGCTACAGGGGCCTCCGTTTAGGCAGTACATC. Translating gives CASSLLQGPPFRQYI.

Points on this clonotype: A junction boundary mismatches the germline segment, possibly from a read error. The CDR3 nucleotides read TGCGCCAGCAGTCGTCAGTGGGAGCAGAACGACGAGCAGTACTTC. Translated: CASSRQWEQNDEQYF. This chain links TRBV28 with TRBJ2-7, with D perhaps matching TRBD2 (5 bases). Germline values: CDR1 MDHEN, CDR2 SYDVKM. This CDR3 spans 15 amino acids.

Worth noting for this clonotype: The germline gene is not matched at one end of the junction; a read error may be the cause. The J gene is TRBJ2-3, the V gene TRBV6-1, with TRBD2 matching over 7 bases. Germline V gene data show CDR1 as MNHNS and CDR2 as SASEGT. The length of the CDR3 is 13 residues. The CDR3 DNA is TGCGCTAGCGGCGACACGGAGCAAACTACGCAGTATTTT. Its translation: CASGDTEQTTQYF.

This clonotype appeared once. A read error may account for a junction end that differs from germline. The rearrangement links TRBV4-1 to TRBJ2-3, with a tentative D call TRBD1 (6 bases). This CDR3 has 17 residues. The germline CDR1 and CDR2 sequences are MGHRA and YSYEKL. As DNA, the CDR3 is TGCGTCAGCAGCCAAGATTTGGCAAGGACAGGCACAGATACGCAGTATTTT. Translating it yields CVSSQDLARTGTDTQYF.

This clonotype was counted a few times. The chain has TRBV5-1 and TRBJ2-2; 10 bases match TRBD2. V was clipped by 7 bases and J by 5 bases; unmatched bases: 8. This CDR3 has 15 amino acids. Germline V lookup: CDR1 SGHRS, CDR2 YFSETQ. CDR3 protein: CASGASGRETGELFF. The CDR3 bases are TGCGCCAGCGGGGCTAGCGGGAGAGAAACCGGGGAGCTGTTTTTT.

This rearrangement joins TRBV6-1 to TRBJ1-1, with TRBD1 matching 8 bases. The CDR3 length is 16 residues. V gave up 5 bases and J gave up 5 bases; unmatched junction bases: 13. CDR1 is MNHNS and CDR2 is SASEGT in the germline V gene. The CDR3 nucleotides read TGTGCCAGCAGTAGGGAAGTGACAGGGGAATATACTGAAGCTTTCTTT. Its translation is CASSREVTGEYTEAFF.

Points on this clonotype: This CDR3 is missing its conserved last phenylalanine or tryptophan, likely due to a read error. The chain combines TRBV20-1 with TRBJ2-1, with a weak D call TRBD2 (5 bases). In germline, CDR1 is DFQATT, CDR2 SNEGSKA (reference sequence). V shed 5 bases and J shed 3 bases, with 11 bases lying between them. The length of the CDR3 is 13 residues. CDR3 sequence reads: CSAGNSDYNEQFP. CDR3 nucleotides: TGCAGTGCTGGGAATAGCGACTACAATGAGCAGTTCCCC.

Concerning this clonotype itself: One end of the junction is discordant with germline, which a read error may explain. CDR3 DNA: TGTGCCAGTAGTTATCGGATTAGCGGGAGTAGTAATACGCAGTATTTT. Encoded protein: CASSYRISGSSNTQYF. The chain employs TRBV6-5 and TRBJ2-3, with 9 bases identical to TRBD2. The CDR3 covers 16 residues. Germline V gene data show CDR1 as MNHEY and CDR2 as SVGAGI.

In the case of this clonotype: One end of the junction varies from germline; a read error may be responsible. This chain connects TRBV6-6 to TRBJ1-1, with D possibly being TRBD1 (6 bases). Germline assignment: CDR1 MNHNY and CDR2 SVGAGI (reference sequence). The CDR3 runs to 14 residues. The CDR3 reads CASGPGTTNTDAFF. The CDR3 bases are TGTGCCAGCGGCCCCGGGACAACTAATACTGATGCTTTCTTT.

In its sample, this clonotype was seen many times. The rearrangement joins TRBV5-1 to TRBJ2-1; TRBD2 agrees at 7 bases. With 4 bases clipped from V and 9 bases from J, the junction kept 4 bases outside the gene matches. The CDR3 spans 12 residues. Germline V lookup: CDR1 SGHRS, CDR2 YFSETQ. The CDR3 here is CASSEREAEQFF. As DNA, the CDR3 is TGCGCCAGCAGCGAGCGGGAAGCTGAGCAGTTCTTC.

To note about this clonotype: A read error may produce the germline difference seen at one junction end. This rearrangement joins TRBV11-2 to TRBJ1-5; D unresolved. This CDR3 is 15 amino acids long. CDR1 SGHAT and CDR2 FQNNGV come from the germline V gene. CDR3 protein: CASSFDGLSNHPQHF. CDR3 DNA sequence: TGTGCCAGCAGCTTTGATGGGCTGAGCAATCATCCCCAGCATTTT.

This clonotype has a count of ten or more. The rearrangement links TRBV7-9 to TRBJ1-4; weak D call: TRBD1 (5 bases). CDR1 and CDR2 (germline): SEHNR, FQNEAQ (reference sequence). The CDR3 spans 14 residues. Trimming removed 5 bases from V and 5 bases from J, with 12 bases in between. CDR3: CASSRSGQNEKLFF. The DNA for the CDR3 is TGTGCCAGCAGCCGATCGGGGCAAAATGAAAAACTGTTTTTT.

The chain's CDR3 is CASGIRGVETQYF. In DNA, the CDR3 is TGCGCCAGCGGAATCCGGGGGGTAGAGACCCAGTACTTC. V and J are TRBV5-1 and TRBJ2-5; TRBD2 matches at 7 bases. Trimming took 7 bases from V and 4 from J; bases not matched to a gene: 7. Germline CDR1 reads SGHRS; CDR2 reads YFSETQ. The CDR3 has 13 amino acids.